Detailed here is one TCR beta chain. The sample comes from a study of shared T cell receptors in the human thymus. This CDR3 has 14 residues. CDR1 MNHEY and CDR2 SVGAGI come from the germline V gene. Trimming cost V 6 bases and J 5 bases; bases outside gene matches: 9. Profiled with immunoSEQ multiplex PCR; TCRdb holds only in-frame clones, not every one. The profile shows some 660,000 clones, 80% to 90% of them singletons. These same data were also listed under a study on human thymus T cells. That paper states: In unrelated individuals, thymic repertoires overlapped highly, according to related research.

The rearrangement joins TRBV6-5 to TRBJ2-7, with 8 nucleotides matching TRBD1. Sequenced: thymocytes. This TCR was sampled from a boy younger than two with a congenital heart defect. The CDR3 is CASRVRQGMNEQYF. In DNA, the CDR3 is TGTGCCAGCAGGGTAAGACAGGGGATGAACGAGCAGTACTTC.